The rows below give T cell receptor beta chains drawn from one sample of a study of shared clonotypes between healthy human individuals. Clones were sequenced by immunoSEQ multiplex PCR, and TCRdb holds only the in-frame ones, with some missing. The profile shows approximately 97,000 clones, about two thirds of them singletons. Sequenced: memory CD8+ T cells sorted from blood. The receptors stem from a man younger than 45 in good health. The CDR3 runs from the conserved cysteine through the conserved F or W. Fields, in order: V gene, D gene, J gene, clone size, CDR3 DNA, CDR3 protein. The D gene is left open where the match is weak. Clone size appears in some rows only: once, few, many, or a class for an expanded clone.

TRBV28	NA	TRBJ1-1	NA	TGTGCCAGCAGTTTAGACCCTACTGAAGCTTTCTTT	CASSLDPTEAFF
TRBV4-3	TRBD2	TRBJ2-7	many	TGCGCCAGCAGCCTCACCTGGGGTAGCGGGAGCTACGAGCAGTACTTC	CASSLTWGSGSYEQYF
TRBV15	TRBD2	TRBJ2-1	many	TGTGCCACCAGCAGGGCTCGGACTAGCGGGAGTCTGTACAATGAGCAGTTCTTC	CATSRARTSGSLYNEQFF
TRBV7-9	NA	TRBJ2-7	NA	TGTGCCAGCAGCTTCGGATCCTACGAGCAGTACTTC	CASSFGSYEQYF
TRBV5-1	NA	TRBJ1-1	few	TGCGCCAGCAGCCCTCTCGGGTTTCAGGCGGGGTACACTGAAGCTTTCTTT	CASSPLGFQAGYTEAFF
TRBV4-1	NA	TRBJ1-1	NA	TGCGCCAGCAGCAAAAAGAGTGAAGCTTTCTTT	CASSKKSEAFF
TRBV11-2	NA	TRBJ2-7	NA	TGTGCCAGCAGCCTAGGGGGAGCGGGTGGCTACGAGCAGTACTTC	CASSLGGAGGYEQYF
TRBV5-1	NA	TRBJ2-5	NA	TGCGCCAGCCGCGGAGGGGGGGAGACCCAGTACTTC	CASRGGGETQYF
TRBV11-2	TRBD2	TRBJ2-7	once	TGTGCCAGCAGCTTAGCAGCGGGAGTGTACGAGCAGTACTTC	CASSLAAGVYEQYF
TRBV28	TRBD2	TRBJ2-5	NA	TGTGCCAGCTGTAGGCTAGCGGGAGAGACCCAGTACTTC	CASCRLAGETQYF
TRBV28	NA	TRBJ2-7	NA	TGTGCCAGCAGTTGGCAAGTTGACTACGAGCAGTACTTC	CASSWQVDYEQYF
TRBV10-3	TRBD2	TRBJ2-1	NA	TGTGCCATCAGACCGACATGGACTAGCGGGGACAATGAGCAGTTCTTC	CAIRPTWTSGDNEQFF
TRBV6-1	TRBD2	TRBJ2-7	many	TGTGCCAGCAGTGAGCTCAGCGGGAGTTCTGACGAGCAGTACTTC	CASSELSGSSDEQYF
TRBV7-8	TRBD1	TRBJ2-1	NA	TGTGCCAGCAGCTTATCGACAGGGGGATCCTACAATGAGCAGTTCTTC	CASSLSTGGSYNEQFF
TRBV5-1	NA	TRBJ2-7	NA	TGCGCCAGCAGCTTGGGTCCAGTTACCTACGAGCAGTACTTC	CASSLGPVTYEQYF
TRBV11-2	TRBD2	TRBJ2-5	NA	TGTGCCAGCAGTCCGGGCGGGGGGCAAGAGACCCAGTACTTC	CASSPGGGQETQYF
TRBV6-1	NA	TRBJ2-1	NA	TGTGCCAGCGAGGAGGCCTCTTACAATGAGCAGTTCTTC	CASEEASYNEQFF
TRBV27	TRBD2	TRBJ2-2	NA	TGTGCCAGCAGTTCCCATGTCAGCGGGAGAGGTACCGGGGAGCTGTTTTTT	CASSSHVSGRGTGELFF
TRBV6-1	NA	TRBJ2-4	NA	TGTGCCAGCAGTGAAGCGAACATTCAGTACTTC	CASSEANIQYF
TRBV29-1	TRBD2	TRBJ2-2	once	TGCAGCATACTTGGACTAGCGGGTCGCACCGGGGAGCTGTTTTTT	CSILGLAGRTGELFF
TRBV28	NA	TRBJ2-7	NA	TGTGCCAGCACCCCCCCGGGCCTCTTCTACGAGCAGTACTTC	CASTPPGLFYEQYF
TRBV5-6	TRBD1	TRBJ1-5	NA	TGTGCCAGCAGTAAGGGACAGGGGGCCTGGCAGCCCCAGCATTTT	CASSKGQGAWQPQHF
TRBV19	TRBD2	TRBJ2-7	NA	TGTGCCAGTAGTATAGCGGGAGGAGACTACGAGCAGTACTTC	CASSIAGGDYEQYF